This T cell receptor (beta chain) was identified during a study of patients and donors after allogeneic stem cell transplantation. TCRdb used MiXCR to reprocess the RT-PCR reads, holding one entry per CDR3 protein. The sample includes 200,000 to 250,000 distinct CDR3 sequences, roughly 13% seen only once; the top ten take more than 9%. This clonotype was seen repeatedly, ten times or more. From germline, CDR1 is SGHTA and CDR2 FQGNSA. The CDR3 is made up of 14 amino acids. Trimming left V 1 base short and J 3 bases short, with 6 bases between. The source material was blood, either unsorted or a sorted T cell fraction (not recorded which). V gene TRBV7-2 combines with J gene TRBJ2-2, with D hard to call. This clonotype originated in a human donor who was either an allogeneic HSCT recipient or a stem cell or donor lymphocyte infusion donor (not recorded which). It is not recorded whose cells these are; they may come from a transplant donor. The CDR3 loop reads CASSLDGYTGELFF. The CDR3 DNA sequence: TGTGCCAGCAGCTTAGATGGATACACCGGGGAGCTGTTTTTT.